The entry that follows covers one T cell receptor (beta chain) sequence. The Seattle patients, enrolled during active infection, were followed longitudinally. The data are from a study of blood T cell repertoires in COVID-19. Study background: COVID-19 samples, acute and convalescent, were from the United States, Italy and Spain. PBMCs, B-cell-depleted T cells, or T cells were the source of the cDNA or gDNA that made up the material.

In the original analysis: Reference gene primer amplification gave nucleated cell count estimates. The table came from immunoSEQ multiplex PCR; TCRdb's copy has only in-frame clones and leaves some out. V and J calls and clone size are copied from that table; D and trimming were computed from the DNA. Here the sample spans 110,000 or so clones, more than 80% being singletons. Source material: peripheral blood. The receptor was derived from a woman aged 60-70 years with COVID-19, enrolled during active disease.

The CDR3: CASSSDRGGNQPQHF. The CDR3 region has the DNA TGTGCCAGCAGCTCGGACAGGGGTGGGAATCAGCCCCAGCATTTT. This sequence joins TRBV7-8 and TRBJ1-5, with 9 positions matching TRBD1. There are 15 residues in the CDR3. Germline-derived CDR1 and CDR2 are SGHVS and FQNEAQ. Trimming at V came to 4 bases and at J to 4 bases, leaving 5 bases not matched to a gene.